Listed here are 12 T cell receptor beta chains from one sample, sequenced in a study of radiotherapy plus CTLA-4 blockade in lung cancer. Method: immunoSEQ multiplex PCR; TCRdb's copy keeps in-frame clones and lacks some. The table includes around 40,000 clones, more than 65% detected once. Sequences were derived from peripheral blood, sampled from a patient treated with radiotherapy plus ipilimumab. The receptors stem from a human donor with non-small cell lung cancer who had stable disease on radiotherapy plus ipilimumab.

The chain employs TRBV5-4 and TRBJ1-2; 8 bases line up with TRBD1. V was pared by 4 bases and J by 7 bases, with 9 bases of the junction left unmatched. CDR1 is SGHNT and CDR2 is YYREEE in the germline V gene (reference sequence). This CDR3 spans 14 amino acids. CDR3 loop: CASSVMTGDGGYTF. DNA for the CDR3: TGTGCCAGCAGCGTGATGACAGGGGATGGTGGCTACACCTTC.

The rearrangement joins TRBV9 to TRBJ2-5; possible D gene TRBD1, 6 bases. V dropped 3 bases and J dropped 1 base, with 10 bases sitting between them. There are 14 residues in the CDR3. Per the germline V gene, CDR1 is SGDLS and CDR2 is YYNGEE. The CDR3 loop is CASSEGTLQETQYF. DNA of the CDR3: TGTGCCAGCAGCGAAGGGACACTCCAAGAGACCCAGTACTTC.

This chain links TRBV19 with TRBJ2-4; TRBD2 aligns across 7 bases. The CDR3 loop spans 13 amino acids. The junction had 8 bases not matched to a gene; V was cut back by 7 bases and J by 8 bases. The V gene's germline CDR1 is LNHDA and CDR2 SQIVND (reference sequence). The CDR3 DNA sequence: TGTGCCAGTAAATTTGAGGCGGGGGACATTCAGTACTTC. This translates into CASKFEAGDIQYF.

This chain joins TRBV7-9 and TRBJ1-3; no firm D call. V was clipped by 5 bases and J by 0 bases, with 11 bases between them. Germline CDR1 reads SEHNR; CDR2 reads FQNEAQ (reference sequence). The CDR3 is made up of 15 amino acids. The CDR3, as DNA: TGTGCCAGCAGCCCCAGATTTCCCTCTGGAAACACCATATATTTT. Residues: CASSPRFPSGNTIYF.

This rearrangement joins TRBV4-2 to TRBJ1-6; the D is unclear. The CDR3 length is 18 residues. The V gene's germline CDR1 is LGHNA and CDR2 YNFKEQ. Trimming removed 0 bases at V and 1 base at J, with 13 bases between. The CDR3 nucleotides are TGTGCCAGCAGCCAAGAGTATATCTACAGTTCCTATAATTCACCCCTCCACTTT. Its protein product is CASSQEYIYSSYNSPLHF.

This chain joins TRBV27 and TRBJ1-2; TRBD1 might be the D (6 bases). Between the trimmed V and J ends, which lost 5 bases and 4 bases, there was a span of 17 bases. CDR3 length: 15 amino acids. Germline values: CDR1 MNHEY, CDR2 SMNVEV (reference sequence). The CDR3 loop is CASSPRTESIYGYTF. The CDR3 DNA is TGTGCCAGCAGTCCGCGGACAGAGTCGATCTATGGCTACACCTTC.

The genes are TRBV5-1 and TRBJ2-7; maybe TRBD2 (5 bases). Germline CDR1 SGHRS, CDR2 YFSETQ. V lost 7 bases and J 3 bases, leaving 5 bases between the germline ends. This CDR3 has 10 amino acids. The CDR3 region is CASRGYEQYF. The CDR3, as DNA: TGCGCCAGCCGGGGCTACGAGCAGTACTTC.

The chain links TRBV10-3 to TRBJ2-7; TRBD1 agrees at 7 bases. This CDR3 spans 15 amino acids. Germline lookup yields CDR1 ENHRY and CDR2 SYGVKD. V was clipped by 6 bases and J by 0 bases; unmatched bases: 8. DNA for the CDR3: TGTGCCATCAGAGACAGGGACGGCAGCTCCTACGAGCAGTACTTC. Translating it yields CAIRDRDGSSYEQYF.

The chain joins TRBV15 to TRBJ2-2; D might be TRBD1 (6 bases). Germline V lookup: CDR1 LNHNV, CDR2 YYDKDF (reference sequence). V lost 3 bases and J 0 bases, leaving 11 bases between the germline ends. This CDR3 has 16 amino acids. The CDR3 nucleotides read TGTGCCACCAGCAGCCGGGACAACGCGAACACCGGGGAGCTGTTTTTT. Translating gives CATSSRDNANTGELFF.

The V call is TRBV5-4, the J call TRBJ2-7; maybe TRBD1 (7 bases). V was pared by 4 bases and J by 1 base, with 12 bases between. The CDR3 is 14 amino acids. Germline-derived CDR1 and CDR2 are SGHNT and YYREEE (reference sequence). CDR3 in amino acids: CASSMRDSSYEQYF. The CDR3 coding sequence is TGTGCCAGCAGCATGCGGGACAGTTCCTACGAGCAGTACTTC.

The chain combines TRBV18 with TRBJ2-2; D is perhaps TRBD1 (6 bases). V was shortened by 2 bases and J by 3 bases, with 13 bases between the two germline ends. CDR3 length: 16 amino acids. Germline V gene sequence: CDR1 KGHSH, CDR2 LQKENI. The CDR3 nucleotides read TGTGCCAGCTCACCAAGACCGGGACAATACACCGGGGAGCTGTTTTTT. Translation: CASSPRPGQYTGELFF.

This clone occurred once. The CDR3 protein is CASSSLWGVASPLHF. The CDR3 DNA reads as TGTGCCAGCAGCTCTCTATGGGGGGTTGCTTCACCCCTCCACTTT. V and J are TRBV6-6 and TRBJ1-6; a possible D gene is TRBD1 (5 bases). Deletions cut 6 bases from V and 9 bases from J, with 18 bases between. Germline V gene data show CDR1 as MNHNY and CDR2 as SVGAGI (reference sequence). CDR3 length: 15 residues.